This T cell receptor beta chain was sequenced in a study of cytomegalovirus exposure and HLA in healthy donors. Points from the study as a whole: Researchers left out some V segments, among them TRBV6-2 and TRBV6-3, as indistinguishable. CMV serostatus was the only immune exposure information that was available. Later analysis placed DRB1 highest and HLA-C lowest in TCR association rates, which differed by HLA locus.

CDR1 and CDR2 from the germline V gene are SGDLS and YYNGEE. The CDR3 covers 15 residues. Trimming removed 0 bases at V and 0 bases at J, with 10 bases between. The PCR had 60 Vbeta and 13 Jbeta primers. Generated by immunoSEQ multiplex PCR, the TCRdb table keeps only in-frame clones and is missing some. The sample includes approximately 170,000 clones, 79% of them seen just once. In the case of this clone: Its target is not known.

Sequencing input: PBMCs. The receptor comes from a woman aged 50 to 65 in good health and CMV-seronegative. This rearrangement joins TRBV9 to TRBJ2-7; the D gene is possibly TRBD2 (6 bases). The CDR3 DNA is TGTGCCAGCAGCGTAGCTGCGGGGAACTCCTACGAGCAGTACTTC. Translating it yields CASSVAAGNSYEQYF.